This T cell receptor (beta chain) is from a study of CD8+ T cells in alopecia areata. Treatment described: oral pan-JAK inhibitor, 5-10 mg twice daily. Collection of lesional scalp punch biopsies and peripheral blood was performed in alopecia areata patients. The CDR3 runs to 14 residues. CDR1 MGHDK and CDR2 SYGVNS come from the germline V gene. V dropped 6 bases and J dropped 5; count of bases not matched to a gene: 4. cDNA reverse transcribed from extracted RNA served as the sequencing template. This table comes from immunoSEQ multiplex PCR, and its TCRdb copy is limited to in-frame clones, with some not included. Found here are more than 200,000 clones, 43% of them singletons; the top ten hold 2% to 3%.

The sequencing used CD4+ T cells sorted from blood, collected at approximately week 37, from a patient treated with tofacitinib. The rearrangement uses TRBV25-1 and TRBJ2-7; 13 nucleotides line up with TRBD2. The origin of this receptor is a human donor with alopecia areata. The CDR3: CASRGLAGVHEQYF. CDR3 sequence (DNA): TGTGCCAGCAGAGGACTAGCGGGAGTTCACGAGCAGTACTTC.